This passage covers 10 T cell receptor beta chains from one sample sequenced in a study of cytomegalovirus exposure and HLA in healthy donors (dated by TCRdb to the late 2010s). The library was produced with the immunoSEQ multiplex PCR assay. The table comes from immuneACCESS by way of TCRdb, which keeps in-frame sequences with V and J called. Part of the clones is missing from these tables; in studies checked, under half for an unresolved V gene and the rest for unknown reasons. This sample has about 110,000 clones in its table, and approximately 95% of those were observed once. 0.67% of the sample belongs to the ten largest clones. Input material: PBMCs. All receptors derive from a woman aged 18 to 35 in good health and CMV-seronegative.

The CDR3 nucleotides read TGCGCCAGCAGGTCGACAGGGTTGTTAACAGATACGCAGTATTTT. Translation gives CASRSTGLLTDTQYF. This sequence joins TRBV5-1 and TRBJ2-3; 7 nucleotides agree with TRBD1. The CDR3 has 15 residues. V lost 5 bases, J lost 3 bases, and 9 bases stayed unmatched. CDR1 SGHRS and CDR2 YFSETQ come from the germline V gene.

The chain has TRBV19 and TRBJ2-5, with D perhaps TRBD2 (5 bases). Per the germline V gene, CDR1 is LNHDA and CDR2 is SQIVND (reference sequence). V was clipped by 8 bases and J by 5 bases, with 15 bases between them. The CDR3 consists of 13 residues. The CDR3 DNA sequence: TGTGCCAGTCGAGGGCCGCCCTCTGAGACCCAGTACTTC. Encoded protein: CASRGPPSETQYF.

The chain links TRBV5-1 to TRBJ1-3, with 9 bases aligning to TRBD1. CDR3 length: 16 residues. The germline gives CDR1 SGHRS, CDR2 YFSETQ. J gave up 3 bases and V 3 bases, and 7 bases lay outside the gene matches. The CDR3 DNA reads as TGCGCCAGCAGCTCACCTGGGACAGGGCTTGGAAACACCATATATTTT. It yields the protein CASSSPGTGLGNTIYF.

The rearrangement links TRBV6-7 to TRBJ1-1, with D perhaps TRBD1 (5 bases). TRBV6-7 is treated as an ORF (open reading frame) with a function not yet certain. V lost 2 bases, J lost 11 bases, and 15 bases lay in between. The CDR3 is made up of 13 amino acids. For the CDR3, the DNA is TGTGCCAGCAGTTACCAGGACACGGGGGAGGCTTTCTTT. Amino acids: CASSYQDTGEAFF.

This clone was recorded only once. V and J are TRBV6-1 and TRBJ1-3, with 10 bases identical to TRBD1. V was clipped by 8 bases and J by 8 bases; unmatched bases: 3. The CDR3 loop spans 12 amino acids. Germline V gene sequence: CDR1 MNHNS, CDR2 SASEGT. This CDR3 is CASWTGGYTIYF. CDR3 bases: TGTGCCAGCTGGACAGGGGGATACACCATATATTTT.

CDR3 loop: CASSRTGDFMYEQYF. In nucleotides, the CDR3 is TGTGCCAGCAGCAGGACAGGGGATTTCATGTACGAGCAGTACTTC. The chain links TRBV5-5 to TRBJ2-7; 9 nucleotides align to TRBD1. J gave up 4 bases and V 4 bases, and 9 bases lay outside the gene matches. CDR1 and CDR2 from the germline V gene are SGHKS and YYEKEE (reference sequence). The CDR3 runs 15 residues.

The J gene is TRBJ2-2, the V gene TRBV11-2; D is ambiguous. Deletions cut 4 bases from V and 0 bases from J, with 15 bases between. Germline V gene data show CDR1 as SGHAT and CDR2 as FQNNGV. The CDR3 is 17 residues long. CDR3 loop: CASSSVPRSSNTGELFF. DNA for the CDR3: TGTGCCAGCAGCTCGGTCCCTAGATCGTCGAACACCGGGGAGCTGTTTTTT. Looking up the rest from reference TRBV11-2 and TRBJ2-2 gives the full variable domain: EAGVAQSPRYKIIEKRQSVAFWCNPISGHATLYWYQQILGQGPKLLIQFQNNGVVDDSQLPKDRFSAERLKGVDSTLKIQPAKLEDSAVYLCASSSVPRSSNTGELFFGEGSRLTVL.

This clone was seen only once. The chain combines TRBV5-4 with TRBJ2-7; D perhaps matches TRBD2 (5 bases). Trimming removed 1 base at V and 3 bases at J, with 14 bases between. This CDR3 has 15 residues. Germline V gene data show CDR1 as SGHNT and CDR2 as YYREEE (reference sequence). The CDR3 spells CASSLFGSGFYEQYF. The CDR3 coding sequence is TGTGCCAGCAGCTTGTTTGGCTCGGGGTTCTACGAGCAGTACTTC.

This CDR3 is CAISEDGGALREQYF. DNA for the CDR3: TGTGCCATCAGTGAGGACGGGGGGGCTCTGCGGGAGCAGTACTTC. The chain combines TRBV10-3 with TRBJ2-7; 8 bases match TRBD2. The CDR3 is 15 amino acids. Unmatched junction bases numbered 10, after V lost 2 bases and J lost 7 bases. Per germline, CDR1 ENHRY and CDR2 SYGVKD.

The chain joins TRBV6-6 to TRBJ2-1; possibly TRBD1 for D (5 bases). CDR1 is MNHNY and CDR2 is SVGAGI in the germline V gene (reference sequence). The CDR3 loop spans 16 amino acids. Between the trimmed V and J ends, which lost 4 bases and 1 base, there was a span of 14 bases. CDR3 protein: CASSSTTSGSYNEQFF. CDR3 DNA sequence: TGTGCCAGCAGTTCCACCACCTCAGGGTCCTACAATGAGCAGTTCTTC.